This paragraph covers one T cell receptor beta chain sequence. The data derive from a study of blood T cell repertoires in COVID-19. Study information: PBMCs, B-cell-depleted T cells, or T cells provided the cDNA or gDNA that made up the material.

Trimming shortened V by 2 bases and J by 4 bases, and 5 bases separated the two germline ends. Germline CDR1 KGHSH, CDR2 LQKENI. The CDR3 loop spans 12 amino acids. Assay: immunoSEQ multiplex PCR; the TCRdb copy retains only in-frame clones and omits some. Of fewer than 200,000 clones in the sample, approximately 84% are singletons; the top ten hold 8.3%. The material sequenced was peripheral blood. This clonotype was sampled from a woman aged 55-69 years with COVID-19, enrolled during active disease. The V gene is TRBV18, the J gene TRBJ2-5; D is unresolved. CDR3 amino acids: CASSPYRETQYF. The CDR3 nucleotides read TGTGCCAGCTCACCATATCGAGAGACCCAGTACTTC.